This T cell receptor beta chain is drawn from a study of blood T cell repertoires in COVID-19. Participants, roughly 18 to 100 years old, spanned approximately 25 US areas. Cohorts were assigned according to the clinical history that participants reported. Assay used: immunoSEQ multiplex PCR; TCRdb lists only in-frame clones, some missing. The data contain about 64,000 clones, around 89% of them seen just once; the ten biggest clones take up about a tenth. Germline V gives CDR1 LNHDA, CDR2 SQIVND (reference sequence). CDR3 length equals 14 residues. V lost 4 bases and J lost 4; bases outside the gene matches: 5.

The rearrangement links TRBV19 to TRBJ1-2; 8 nucleotides agree with TRBD1. The clonotype comes from a woman aged 40-49 years who had recovered from COVID-19. Sequenced input: PBMCs or T cells enriched from blood (not recorded which). CDR3 sequence reads: CASSTLTGAYGYTF. In DNA, the CDR3 is TGTGCCAGTAGTACCTTGACAGGGGCCTATGGCTACACCTTC.